Given below is one T cell receptor beta chain in context. Its target is not known. The record originates from a study of T cell responses to AZD1222 COVID-19 vaccine. Whole-study findings and limits: Breadth and depth of Spike-specific TCRs rose after two AZD1222 doses.

The CDR3 loop spans 17 amino acids. Germline V CDR1 and CDR2: SGHRS, YFSETQ. Trimming took 0 bases from V and 8 from J; bases not matched to a gene: 12. Libraries were prepared by immunoSEQ multiplex PCR; TCRdb keeps only in-frame clonotypes and omits some of them. The top ten hold about 1.8% of the sample, which has about 100,000 clones, 88% seen once. The gene calls are TRBV5-1 and TRBJ1-4, with TRBD1 matching over 8 bases. The receptor was isolated from an adult in good health. Here the sequenced sample was peripheral blood, taken on day 0 of AZD1222 vaccination. The CDR3 coding sequence is TGCGCCAGCAGCTTGGGAGTCGACAGGGGTGTGAGGGAAAAACTGTTTTTT. Translation: CASSLGVDRGVREKLFF.